The clone carrying this T cell receptor beta chain showed up just a few times. No antigen is known for it. The CDR3 consists of 13 residues. The data were taken from a study of early T cells in non-severe SARS-CoV-2 infection. Study overall: Chains from this unsorted whole-blood bulk RNA could not be paired.

Study-wide results and caveats: The study's VDJdb matching favored anti-spike CD8 responses and missed private and CD4 specificities.

Individual cDNA molecules each received unique molecular identifiers attached to them. MiXCR, run by TCRdb on the 5' RACE reads, gives a single entry per CDR3 protein. The profile shows over 25,000 distinct CDR3 sequences, around 5.7% of them singletons. The genes are TRBV21-1 and TRBJ2-7; the table's D call, TRBD1, was not checked against the DNA. TRBV21-1 corresponds to a pseudogene. The clonotype comes from an adult who was a healthcare worker with PCR-confirmed SARS-CoV-2 infection or an uninfected control (not recorded which). The sequencing sample was made of whole blood. The CDR3 region has the DNA TGTGCCAGCAGCCCCCGGACCCCCATCGAGCAGTACTTC. Its protein is CASSPRTPIEQYF.